This T cell receptor (beta chain) was retrieved from a study of T cell responses to AZD1222 COVID-19 vaccine. Overall study results and limits: After the peak T cell response, and only then, were repertoires sampled. Recipients of AZD1222 seropositive at baseline numbered only 6 or 7. The donors showed a predominance of white British ancestry and of females, with possible underestimation of clonal diversity.

Repertoires were generated with immunoSEQ multiplex PCR, while TCRdb's copy carries only in-frame clones and drops some. The data hold approximately 180,000 clones, with 85% to 90% observed a single time. This clone has only a few counts. Its target is not known. The CDR3 sequence is 14 residues long. CDR1 is MNHEY and CDR2 is SVGAGI in the germline V gene. V was clipped by 3 bases and J by 2 bases, with 10 bases between them. Sequencing used peripheral blood, obtained on day 0 of AZD1222 vaccination. The receptor was isolated from an adult in good health. The chain links TRBV6-5 to TRBJ2-5; maybe TRBD2 (5 bases). The CDR3 sequence is CASSYQRTQETQYF. In DNA, the CDR3 is TGTGCCAGCAGTTATCAGCGGACTCAAGAGACCCAGTACTTC.